These 21 T cell receptor beta chains originate from one sample sequenced in a study of blood T cell repertoires in COVID-19. Sequencing was performed with immunoSEQ multiplex PCR; in TCRdb, only in-frame clones are kept and a portion is missing. Among 120,000 to 150,000 clones listed, around nine tenths were seen once. Material for sequencing was peripheral blood. These receptors originate from a human donor in a cohort sampled during active COVID-19.

The chain has TRBV5-1 and TRBJ2-2, with 7 bases identical to TRBD2. V lost 4 bases to trimming and J lost 0 bases; unmatched junction nucleotides: 9. Germline CDR1 SGHRS, CDR2 YFSETQ. The CDR3 consists of 17 residues. For the CDR3, the DNA is TGCGCCAGCAGCCCCGCACCCAGCGGGGCGAACACCGGGGAGCTGTTTTTT. It is translated as CASSPAPSGANTGELFF.

Regarding this clone: Other DNA sequences of this sample code for an identical CDR3. The rearrangement uses TRBV5-6 and TRBJ1-1; D is unresolved. V lost 0 bases and J 3 bases, leaving 9 bases between the germline ends. The CDR3 consists of 14 residues. Germline assignment: CDR1 SGHDT and CDR2 YYEEEE. CDR3 coding DNA: TGTGCCAGCAGCTTGGGAAGGCGGGACACTGAAGCTTTCTTT. Translating it yields CASSLGRRDTEAFF. Combining the CDR3 with reference TRBV5-6 and TRBJ1-1 gives the whole variable domain DAGVTQSPTHLIKTRGQQVTLRCSPKSGHDTVSWYQQALGQGPQFIFQYYEEEERQRGNFPDRFSGHQFPNYSSELNVNALLLGDSALYLCASSLGRRDTEAFFGQGTRLTVV.

The gene calls are TRBV19 and TRBJ2-1; 8 bases agree with TRBD1. Germline V gene data show CDR1 as LNHDA and CDR2 as SQIVND (reference sequence). Trimming cost V 5 bases and J 0 bases; bases outside gene matches: 6. This CDR3 is built from 16 residues. This CDR3 is CASSPMTGASYNEQFF. CDR3 bases: TGTGCCAGTAGTCCGATGACAGGGGCCTCCTACAATGAGCAGTTCTTC.

The gene calls are TRBV20-1 and TRBJ2-3, with 7 bases fitting TRBD2. Germline V CDR1 and CDR2: DFQATT, SNEGSKA (reference sequence). There are 15 residues in the CDR3. J was trimmed by 2 bases and V by 3 bases; bases with no gene match: 8. CDR3 amino acids: CSASSLAEYTDTQYF. CDR3 bases: TGCAGTGCTAGTTCTCTAGCGGAGTACACAGATACGCAGTATTTT.

The rearrangement uses TRBV11-2 and TRBJ2-5, with D perhaps matching TRBD2 (7 bases). V lost 7 bases, J lost 2 bases, and 20 bases lay in between. Germline loops: CDR1 SGHAT, CDR2 FQNNGV. The CDR3 sequence is 16 residues long. The CDR3 region has the DNA TGTGCCAGCACCCTTTTCGCGGGGGCCGTACAAGAGACCCAGTACTTC. It specifies CASTLFAGAVQETQYF.

The V and J genes are TRBV9 and TRBJ1-6; D is possibly TRBD1 (5 bases). This CDR3 region has 17 residues. V was pared by 4 bases and J by 0 bases, with 14 bases between. The germline CDR1 and CDR2 sequences are SGDLS and YYNGEE. Here the CDR3 reads CASSPRGGSSYNSPLHF. Here the CDR3 DNA reads TGTGCCAGCAGCCCCCGGGGGGGGAGCTCCTATAATTCACCCCTCCACTTT.

V usage is TRBV21-1 and J usage is TRBJ2-2; TRBD1 reflects the table's D call only, with no check against the DNA. TRBV21-1 is labeled a pseudogene. The CDR3 extends over 17 amino acids. CDR3 amino acids: CASSTSQGAYGSGELFF. CDR3 nucleotides: TGTGCCAGCAGCACCTCCCAGGGGGCATATGGGTCCGGGGAGCTGTTTTTT.

The chain is built from TRBV7-3 and TRBJ2-2; 8 positions match TRBD1. CDR1 SGHTA and CDR2 FQGTGA come from the germline V gene. The J segment lost 7 bases and the V segment lost 0 bases, leaving 4 bases of the junction unmatched. The CDR3 extends over 15 amino acids. As DNA, the CDR3 is TGTGCCAGCAGCTTAACCCAGGGGGCGGTCGGGGAGCTGTTTTTT. This sequence encodes CASSLTQGAVGELFF. Complete variable domain (other parts from reference TRBV7-3 and TRBJ2-2): GAGVSQTPSNKVTEKGKYVELRCDPISGHTALYWYRQSLGQGPEFLIYFQGTGAADDSGLPNDRFFAVRPEGSVSTLKIQRTERGDSAVYLCASSLTQGAVGELFFGEGSRLTVL.

The V call is TRBV2, the J call TRBJ2-3; 15 bases are shared with TRBD2. Looked up from germline, CDR1 is SNHLY and CDR2 is FYNNEI. V lost 6 bases to trimming and J lost 3 bases; unmatched junction nucleotides: 4. The CDR3 has 16 residues. CDR3 bases: TGTGCCAGCAGCGCAGGGACTAGCGGGGGGACAGATACGCAGTATTTT. Encoded protein: CASSAGTSGGTDTQYF.

Turning to this clone: Other DNA sequences within the sample encode an identical CDR3. This rearrangement joins TRBV3-1 (or the pseudogene TRBV3-2) to TRBJ2-2, with 7 bases matching TRBD2. The germline CDR1 and CDR2 sequences are LGHDT and YNNKEL (reference sequence). CDR3 length: 13 residues. After removal of 4 bases from V and 5 bases from J, the junction contained 1 base not matched to a gene. Written as DNA, the CDR3 is TGTGCCAGCAGCCCGGGGGGAACCGGGGAGCTGTTTTTT. This encodes CASSPGGTGELFF.

V gene TRBV18 combines with J gene TRBJ2-1; possibly TRBD2 for D (5 bases). Looked up from germline, CDR1 is KGHSH and CDR2 is LQKENI. Trimming cost V 5 bases and J 0 bases, with 23 bases left between them. There are 19 residues in the CDR3. The CDR3 DNA reads TGTGCCAGCTCATGGATCATGGACGGCGCCGGGGTCTCCTACAATGAGCAGTTCTTC. This codes for CASSWIMDGAGVSYNEQFF.

This clone was detected a few times. The chain recombines TRBV7-2 with TRBJ2-5, with 10 positions matching TRBD1. The CDR3 spans 16 residues. Losses at the gene ends were 1 base for V and 7 bases for J; bases not matched to a gene: 9. The germline gives CDR1 SGHTA, CDR2 FQGNSA. In DNA form, the CDR3 reads TGTGCCAGCAGCTTAGTGGGAGGGACAGGGGTGTCGACCCAGTACTTC. It is translated as CASSLVGGTGVSTQYF.

The chain is built from TRBV5-6 and TRBJ2-1; D might be TRBD1 (5 bases). V lost 3 bases and J lost 6, with 13 bases in between. CDR3 size: 14 residues. CDR1 SGHDT and CDR2 YYEEEE come from the germline V gene. The CDR3 DNA is TGTGCCAGCAGCTGGTGGAATAGGGGCAATGAGCAGTTCTTC. It codes for CASSWWNRGNEQFF.

This rearrangement joins TRBV5-6 to TRBJ2-7; 9 nucleotides agree with TRBD1. The CDR3 covers 14 residues. V gave up 2 bases and J gave up 3 bases; unmatched junction bases: 3. Germline CDR1 and CDR2: SGHDT and YYEEEE. CDR3 nucleotide sequence: TGTGCCAGCAGCTTAGGACAGGGGCTCTACGAGCAGTACTTC. Protein sequence: CASSLGQGLYEQYF.

This clone was seen only a few times. The chain employs TRBV23-1 and TRBJ1-2, with TRBD1 identical over 10 bases. TRBV23-1 is marked as an open reading frame, function uncertain. The CDR3 is 16 amino acids. With 3 bases clipped from V and 4 bases from J, the junction kept 8 bases outside the gene matches. CDR3 residues: CASSQLTWTGGYGYTF. CDR3 coding DNA: TGCGCCAGCAGTCAGCTCACCTGGACAGGGGGCTATGGCTACACCTTC.

This clone was seen just once. The gene calls are TRBV6-2 or TRBV6-3 and TRBJ1-2, with 7 bases aligning to TRBD1. The CDR3 loop spans 14 amino acids. Germline CDR1 reads MNHEY; CDR2 reads SVGEGT. The junction had 7 bases not matched to a gene; V was cut back by 1 base and J by 8 bases. CDR3 residues: CASSYFTGVSGYTF. CDR3 sequence (DNA): TGTGCCAGCAGTTACTTTACAGGGGTTAGCGGCTACACCTTC.

J is TRBJ1-6 and V is TRBV7-2; no definite D call. Trimming took 1 base from V and 9 from J, leaving 7 bases between them. The CDR3 runs 13 residues. The germline V gene has CDR1 SGHTA and CDR2 FQGNSA. For the CDR3, the DNA is TGTGCCAGCAGCTTAGAAGCCCTTTCACCCCTCCACTTT. It is translated as CASSLEALSPLHF.

The rearrangement uses TRBV29-1 and TRBJ2-6; 12 bases line up with TRBD1. The CDR3 is made up of 17 amino acids. Germline trimming cut 4 bases from V and 3 bases from J; bases unmatched to any gene: 7. Germline V CDR1 and CDR2: SQVTM, ANQGSEA. Here the CDR3 reads CSVGGQGAVHGANVLTF. The CDR3 DNA sequence: TGCAGCGTTGGGGGACAGGGGGCGGTTCATGGGGCCAACGTCCTGACTTTC.

This clone was seen a handful of times. The V and J genes are TRBV19 and TRBJ2-5; D possibly corresponds to TRBD2 (7 bases). Germline CDR1 and CDR2: LNHDA and SQIVND (reference sequence). The V end was cut by 5 bases, the J end by 4 bases, with 17 bases between. CDR3 length: 15 amino acids. The CDR3 loop is CASSQDAGAGETQYF. Written as DNA, the CDR3 is TGTGCCAGTAGTCAAGATGCGGGGGCAGGAGAGACCCAGTACTTC.

This chain joins TRBV7-3 and TRBJ2-7, with D possibly TRBD2 on 6 matching bases. This CDR3 has 15 residues. Germline CDR1 and CDR2: SGHTA and FQGTGA. V was clipped by 0 bases and J by 5 bases, with 14 bases between them. The CDR3 region is CASSLTGGGLDEQYF. As DNA, the CDR3 is TGTGCCAGCAGCTTAACGGGGGGAGGTCTCGACGAGCAGTACTTC. The full variable domain, completed using reference TRBV7-3 and TRBJ2-7, is GAGVSQTPSNKVTEKGKYVELRCDPISGHTALYWYRQSLGQGPEFLIYFQGTGAADDSGLPNDRFFAVRPEGSVSTLKIQRTERGDSAVYLCASSLTGGGLDEQYFGPGTRLTVT.

The sample holds one count of this clone. V usage is TRBV5-1 and J usage is TRBJ1-6; 10 bases line up with TRBD1. J was trimmed by 5 bases and V by 5 bases; bases with no gene match: 4. CDR1 and CDR2 from the germline V gene are SGHRS and YFSETQ. CDR3 length: 15 amino acids. As DNA, the CDR3 is TGCGCCAGCAGGCAAGGACAGGGGGATAATTCACCCCTCCACTTT. Amino acid sequence: CASRQGQGDNSPLHF.